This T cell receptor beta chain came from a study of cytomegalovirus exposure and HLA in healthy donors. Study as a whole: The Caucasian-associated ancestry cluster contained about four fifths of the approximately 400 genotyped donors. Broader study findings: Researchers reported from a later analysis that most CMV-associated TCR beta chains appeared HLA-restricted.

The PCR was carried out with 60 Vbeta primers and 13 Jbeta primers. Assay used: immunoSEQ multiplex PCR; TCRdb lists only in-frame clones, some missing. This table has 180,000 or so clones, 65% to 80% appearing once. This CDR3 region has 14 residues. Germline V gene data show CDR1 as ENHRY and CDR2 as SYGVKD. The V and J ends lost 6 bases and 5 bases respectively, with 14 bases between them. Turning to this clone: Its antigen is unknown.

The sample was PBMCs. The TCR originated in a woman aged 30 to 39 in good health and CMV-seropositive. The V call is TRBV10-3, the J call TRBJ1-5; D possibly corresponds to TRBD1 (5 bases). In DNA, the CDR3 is TGTGCCATCAGCATACAGGAGACCCATCAGCCCCAGCATTTT. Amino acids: CAISIQETHQPQHF.